This note documents a single T cell receptor (beta chain) sequence. The data are from a study of blood T cell repertoires in COVID-19. Study in general: From the United States, Italy and Spain came samples of acute and convalescent COVID-19. In each case, the material was cDNA or gDNA derived from T cells, B-cell-depleted T cells, or PBMCs.

Per the original data handling: Cell counts per sample came from amplifying reference gene primers. Clones were sequenced by immunoSEQ multiplex PCR, and TCRdb holds only the in-frame ones, with some missing. The V and J calls and clone size come from that table; D and trimming were worked out from the DNA. Here the sample spans 150,000 to 160,000 clones, approximately 83% being singletons. Seattle-derived patients entered the study during active infection and were followed longitudinally. The TCR sequence derives from a woman aged 55-75 years with COVID-19, enrolled during active disease. Specimen: peripheral blood.

In DNA form, the CDR3 reads TGTGCCAGCAGCTTAGGTACTAGCGGGAGCTCCTACGAGCAGTACTTC. This gives the protein CASSLGTSGSSYEQYF. The J gene is TRBJ2-7, the V gene TRBV7-9, with 11 positions matching TRBD2. The V and J ends lost 1 base and 0 bases, in that order; junction bases with no gene match: 2. This CDR3 region has 16 residues. The V gene's germline CDR1 is SEHNR and CDR2 FQNEAQ (reference sequence).